This T cell receptor (beta chain) was identified in a study of control samples from healthy donors and cancer patients. Looked up from germline, CDR1 is SGHAT and CDR2 is FQNNGV. V gave up 0 bases and J gave up 4 bases, with 11 bases separating them. The CDR3 is made up of 15 amino acids. Clones were read by immunoSEQ multiplex PCR, and TCRdb kept only the in-frame ones, dropping some. The sample includes about 130,000 clones, roughly 90% seen only once; the top ten take more than 6.5%. Sample: blood. This chain uses TRBV11-2 with TRBJ2-3; D gene ambiguous. This sequence originates from a man younger than 35 in good health. CDR3 in amino acids: CASSLDPARSDTQYF. The CDR3 region has the DNA TGTGCCAGCAGCTTAGATCCGGCTAGATCAGATACGCAGTATTTT.